The rows below give T cell receptor beta chains drawn from one sample of a study of CD8+ T cells in alopecia areata. Only in-frame clones appear in the TCRdb table, and some are missing; sequencing was by immunoSEQ multiplex PCR. The sample holds more than 200,000 clones, 67% seen once. The specimen was CD4+ T cells sorted from blood, collected at week 0. The source of these receptors is a human donor with alopecia areata. The CDR3 runs from the conserved cysteine through the conserved F or W. Each record gives: clone size, J gene, D gene, V gene, CDR3 protein, CDR3 DNA. D genes are given only for firm matches. Not every row has a clone size; where given, it reads once, few, many or a size class.

>NA|TRBJ1-2|NA|TRBV2
CASSGNYGYTF
TGTGCCAGCAGTGGTAACTATGGCTACACCTTC
>NA|TRBJ1-1|TRBD1|TRBV29-1
CSVKRDRDTEAFF
TGCAGCGTTAAACGGGACAGAGACACTGAAGCTTTCTTT
>NA|TRBJ1-2|TRBD1|TRBV30
CACPTGPVYGYTF
TGTGCCTGCCCGACAGGGCCTGTCTATGGCTACACCTTC
>NA|TRBJ1-1|TRBD1|TRBV7-9
CASSTGQGFTEAFF
TGTGCCAGCAGTACGGGACAGGGTTTCACTGAAGCTTTCTTT
>NA|TRBJ2-7|TRBD1|TRBV6-5
CASRATGQIYEQYF
TGTGCCAGCAGGGCCACGGGACAGATCTACGAGCAGTACTTC
>NA|TRBJ1-1|TRBD1|TRBV6-5
CASSFNRGYTEAFF
TGTGCCAGCAGTTTCAACAGGGGCTACACTGAAGCTTTCTTT
>NA|TRBJ2-3|NA|TRBV29-1
CSVFSGGPSTDTQYF
TGCAGCGTTTTCTCCGGGGGCCCAAGCACAGATACGCAGTATTTT
>NA|TRBJ2-1|TRBD1|TRBV18
CASSPWDRSSYNEQFF
TGTGCCAGCTCACCCTGGGACAGGAGCTCCTACAATGAGCAGTTCTTC
>NA|TRBJ1-5|NA|TRBV7-9
CASSLGTAPNQPQHF
TGTGCCAGCAGCTTAGGCACGGCCCCCAATCAGCCCCAGCATTTT
>NA|TRBJ2-3|NA|TRBV30
CAWGKDGRWTDTQYF
TGTGCCTGGGGGAAAGATGGACGGTGGACAGATACGCAGTATTTT
>NA|TRBJ2-5|TRBD2|TRBV19
CASSAGLAGGLETQYF
TGTGCCAGCTCAGCCGGACTAGCGGGGGGGCTAGAGACCCAGTACTTC
>NA|TRBJ2-5|NA|TRBV7-2
CASSLSWVETQYF
TGTGCCAGCAGCTTAAGCTGGGTGGAGACCCAGTACTTC
>once|TRBJ1-4|NA|TRBV4-1
CASSPPVATNEKLFF
TGCGCCAGCAGCCCCCCCGTTGCAACTAATGAAAAACTGTTTTTT
>NA|TRBJ1-4|TRBD1|TRBV4-3
CASSQGAGGSTNEKLFF
TGCGCCAGCAGCCAAGGTGCAGGGGGCTCAACTAATGAAAAACTGTTTTTT
>NA|TRBJ2-6|TRBD1|TRBV5-1
CASSLGQGAGANVLTF
TGCGCCAGCAGCTTGGGACAGGGGGCTGGGGCCAACGTCCTGACTTTC
>few|TRBJ1-6|NA|TRBV4-1
CASSQTAGGGASPLHF
TGCGCCAGCAGCCAAACGGCGGGCGGCGGGGCTTCACCCCTCCACTTT
>NA|TRBJ2-7|NA|TRBV2
CASSPSYEQYF
TGTGCCAGCAGTCCTTCCTACGAGCAGTACTTC
>few|TRBJ2-2|NA|TRBV4-1
CASSFTWGAGELFF
TGCGCCAGCAGCTTCACGTGGGGAGCCGGGGAGCTGTTTTTT
>NA|TRBJ1-1|NA|TRBV30
CAWRKQGSSVEAFF
TGTGCCTGGAGGAAGCAGGGGAGTTCAGTTGAAGCTTTCTTT
>NA|TRBJ1-1|NA|TRBV29-1
CSASNTEAFF
TGCAGCGCGAGTAACACTGAAGCTTTCTTT
>NA|TRBJ2-5|TRBD1|TRBV4-1
CASSQASGSRTGPRETQYF
TGCGCCAGCAGCCAGGCAAGCGGAAGCCGGACAGGACCCAGGGAGACCCAGTACTTC